The 30 T cell receptor beta chains presented below share a single source sample, sequenced in a study of identical twins. Via MiXCR, TCRdb re-called the 5' RACE reads, giving one row per CDR3 protein. The sample has just over 500,000 distinct CDR3 sequences, approximately 22% seen once. Another study also made use of these data, one on T cells expressing NK-cell markers.

Sequenced material: CD4+ T cells sorted from blood. The receptors were gathered from a young woman in good health.

The CDR3 region has the DNA TGCAGTGCCCGGACAGCCTCTGACAATGAGCAGTTCTTC. This translates into CSARTASDNEQFF. This chain joins TRBV20-1 and TRBJ2-1; D is perhaps TRBD1 (6 bases). Germline CDR1 and CDR2: DFQATT and SNEGSKA (reference sequence). The CDR3 has 13 residues. The V end lost 6 bases, the J end lost 5 bases, and 14 bases lay between the germline ends.

In this sample, this clonotype turned up a few times. The J gene is TRBJ1-1, the V gene TRBV12-3 or TRBV12-4; D remains ambiguous. The V end was cut by 2 bases, the J end by 0 bases, with 7 bases between. This CDR3 comprises 14 residues. The CDR3 region is CASSLRMMNTEAFF. The CDR3 nucleotides read TGTGCCAGCAGTTTACGGATGATGAACACTGAAGCTTTCTTT.

The chain combines TRBV5-6 with TRBJ2-3, with 11 bases lining up with TRBD2. Per germline, CDR1 SGHDT and CDR2 YYEEEE. The CDR3 spans 13 residues. The J segment lost 6 bases and the V segment lost 10 bases, leaving 7 bases of the junction unmatched. CDR3 bases: TGTGCCTGGGGGCCTAGCGGGGGGGATACGCAGTATTTT. This sequence encodes CAWGPSGGDTQYF.

This clonotype was detected ten times or more. This chain links TRBV20-1 with TRBJ2-4, with a weak D call TRBD1 (5 bases). Germline assignment: CDR1 DFQATT and CDR2 SNEGSKA (reference sequence). V was shortened by 0 bases and J by 0 bases, with 12 bases between the two germline ends. The length of the CDR3 is 16 residues. The CDR3 nucleotides are TGCAGTGCTAGAGATAAGGGGCGCTCAGCCAAAAACATTCAGTACTTC. It is translated as CSARDKGRSAKNIQYF.

This clonotype has a handful of counts. The CDR3 is CSVGQGGQPQHF. The DNA of the CDR3 is TGCAGTGTCGGACAGGGAGGCCAGCCCCAGCATTTT. The chain recombines TRBV20-1 with TRBJ1-5; 8 nucleotides align to TRBD1. Per germline, CDR1 DFQATT and CDR2 SNEGSKA (reference sequence). Losses at the gene ends were 7 bases for V and 7 bases for J; bases not matched to a gene: 6. This CDR3 region has 12 residues.

This chain links TRBV9 with TRBJ2-7; 7 bases match TRBD1. Trimming removed 4 bases from V and 0 bases from J; junction bases left unmatched: 7. The CDR3 is made up of 15 amino acids. Germline CDR1 reads SGDLS; CDR2 reads YYNGEE. The DNA of the CDR3 is TGTGCCAGCAGCATCGGGACAGACAGCTCCTACGAGCAGTACTTC. This gives the protein CASSIGTDSSYEQYF.

This clonotype was counted between two and nine times. The chain joins TRBV6-2 or TRBV6-3 to TRBJ2-4, with 9 bases identical to TRBD1. The CDR3 length is 20 residues. V trimming: 3 bases; J trimming: 0 bases; junction bases outside the gene matches: 15. Looked up from germline, CDR1 is MNHEY and CDR2 is SVGEGT. For the CDR3, the DNA is TGTGCCAGCAGTTATGGCTGGGACAGGGAGGGAATAAGAGCCAAAAACATTCAGTACTTC. It yields the protein CASSYGWDREGIRAKNIQYF.

The chain combines TRBV7-2 with TRBJ2-1, with D perhaps TRBD1 or TRBD2 (5 bases each). The CDR3 runs 17 residues. Trimming cost V 3 bases and J 3 bases, with 18 bases left between them. The V gene's germline CDR1 is SGHTA and CDR2 FQGNSA. The CDR3 region is CASSFANRGNFYNEQFF. In DNA, the CDR3 is TGTGCCAGCAGCTTCGCAAACCGGGGCAACTTCTACAATGAGCAGTTCTTC.

As concerns this clonotype: At one of its ends the junction is not consistent with the germline gene, which may arise from a read error. V is TRBV30 and J is TRBJ1-2, with a weak D call TRBD1 (6 bases). Germline V gives CDR1 GTSNPN, CDR2 SVGIG (reference sequence). The CDR3 covers 12 residues. The CDR3 sequence is CARRGMGYGYTF. The CDR3, as DNA: TGTGCCCGGAGGGGGATGGGGTATGGCTACACCTTC.

The V gene is TRBV20-1, the J gene TRBJ2-3; 11 bases are a match to TRBD2. Losses at the gene ends were 3 bases for V and 4 bases for J; bases not matched to a gene: 6. The CDR3 consists of 15 residues. Germline CDR1 DFQATT, CDR2 SNEGSKA (reference sequence). CDR3 protein: CSARDPGLAADTQYF. The CDR3 coding sequence is TGCAGTGCTAGGGATCCGGGACTAGCGGCAGATACGCAGTATTTT.

In this sample, this clonotype turned up many times. The J gene is TRBJ2-7, the V gene TRBV7-2; D remains unclear. V was trimmed by 3 bases and J by 0 bases, leaving 12 bases between them. Germline loops: CDR1 SGHTA, CDR2 FQGNSA. This CDR3 contains 15 residues. As DNA, the CDR3 is TGTGCCAGCAGCTTGCGTTTTGACTTCTCCTACGAGCAGTACTTC. This codes for CASSLRFDFSYEQYF.

Only a few counts were recorded for this clonotype. CDR3 DNA sequence: TGCAGCGTTGCGTCGGGAGGTCCTTATGGGGCCCAGTACTTC. It translates to CSVASGGPYGAQYF. The chain uses TRBV29-1 and TRBJ2-5; TRBD2 agrees at 7 bases. The germline CDR1 and CDR2 sequences are SQVTM and ANQGSEA. Unmatched junction bases numbered 14, after V lost 4 bases and J lost 9 bases. This CDR3 spans 14 amino acids.

This chain's CDR3 is CASSYIGSTIQYF. The CDR3, as DNA: TGTGCCAGCAGTTACATCGGGAGTACCATTCAGTACTTC. V usage is TRBV6-2 or TRBV6-3 and J usage is TRBJ2-4; TRBD2 might be the D (6 bases). The CDR3 runs to 13 residues. Germline loops: CDR1 MNHEY, CDR2 SVGEGT. V was trimmed by 2 bases and J by 9 bases, leaving 11 bases between them.

The chain has TRBV6-1 and TRBJ2-1; 13 nucleotides line up with TRBD2. The V gene's germline CDR1 is MNHNS and CDR2 SASEGT. With 5 bases clipped from V and 9 bases from J, the junction kept 7 bases outside the gene matches. The CDR3 consists of 15 residues. CDR3 region: CASSPGTSGKVEQFF. CDR3 DNA: TGTGCCAGCAGTCCGGGGACTAGCGGGAAAGTTGAGCAGTTCTTC.

The chain joins TRBV3-1 to TRBJ2-4, with D possibly matching TRBD2 (5 bases). V gave up 0 bases and J gave up 7 bases, with 13 bases separating them. This CDR3 has 15 amino acids. The V gene's germline CDR1 is LGHDT and CDR2 YNNKEL (reference sequence). The CDR3 nucleotides read TGTGCCAGCAGCCAAGACCGCGGAGGTATGAACATTCAGTACTTC. Protein sequence: CASSQDRGGMNIQYF.

The gene calls are TRBV7-8 and TRBJ1-2, with a tentative D call TRBD1 (5 bases). V was trimmed by 3 bases and J by 7 bases, leaving 12 bases between them. The germline gives CDR1 SGHVS, CDR2 FQNEAQ. The CDR3 contains 13 residues. CDR3 sequence: CASSLRRDGGYTF. The DNA for the CDR3 is TGTGCCAGCAGCTTGCGCAGGGATGGTGGCTACACCTTC.

The rearrangement links TRBV27 to TRBJ2-5, with D tentatively TRBD2 (5 bases). The germline CDR1 and CDR2 sequences are MNHEY and SMNVEV (reference sequence). V lost 4 bases, J lost 5 bases, and 23 bases lay in between. This CDR3 has 17 amino acids. The CDR3: CASSSAERRSRKETQYF. CDR3 DNA: TGTGCCAGCAGTTCCGCGGAGCGGAGAAGTCGGAAGGAGACCCAGTACTTC.

The chain uses TRBV7-9 and TRBJ2-7; 8 nucleotides line up with TRBD1. The CDR3 is 16 residues long. J was trimmed by 0 bases and V by 5 bases; bases with no gene match: 9. The germline CDR1 and CDR2 sequences are SEHNR and FQNEAQ (reference sequence). The CDR3 sequence: CASSHHTGGSSYEQYF. The DNA for the CDR3 is TGTGCCAGCAGCCATCATACAGGGGGGTCCTCCTACGAGCAGTACTTC.

This clonotype appeared many times. The chain recombines TRBV5-1 with TRBJ2-1, with 7 bases that match TRBD1. This CDR3 region has 14 residues. Trimming removed 3 bases from V and 15 bases from J; junction bases left unmatched: 15. CDR1 and CDR2 (germline): SGHRS, YFSETQ. The CDR3 sequence is CASSSSPQGMRLFF. As DNA, the CDR3 is TGCGCCAGCAGCTCGAGCCCACAGGGGATGAGGCTGTTCTTC.

This clonotype has only a few counts. The CDR3 nucleotides are TGTGCCACTACAAGACCTCCCTACGAGCAGTACTTC. Translated: CATTRPPYEQYF. The chain combines TRBV6-2 or TRBV6-3 with TRBJ2-7; no clear D gene. The CDR3 is 12 residues long. CDR1 is MNHEY, CDR2 SVGEGT, per germline. The V and J ends lost 10 bases and 2 bases respectively, with 12 bases between them.

V and J are TRBV12-3 or TRBV12-4 and TRBJ2-6; TRBD1 matches 8 bases. Trimming took 6 bases from V and 3 from J; bases not matched to a gene: 4. The CDR3 spans 15 residues. The CDR3 loop reads CASRRQGYGANVLTF. The CDR3 bases are TGTGCCAGCAGGAGACAGGGGTATGGGGCCAACGTCCTGACTTTC.

This clonotype was detected only a few times. The gene calls are TRBV25-1 and TRBJ2-5; TRBD2 is a possible D gene (6 bases). CDR3 length equals 15 residues. The germline CDR1 and CDR2 sequences are MGHDK and SYGVNS. Trimming cost V 1 base and J 4 bases, with 13 bases left between them. The CDR3 region is CASSELTRLTETQYF. The CDR3 coding sequence is TGTGCCAGCAGTGAATTGACTAGACTCACAGAGACCCAGTACTTC.

The J gene is TRBJ2-7, the V gene TRBV11-2; TRBD1 agrees at 11 bases. The CDR3 totals 16 residues. CDR1 SGHAT and CDR2 FQNNGV come from the germline V gene. With V trimmed by 10 bases and J by 4 bases, 15 bases remained unmatched. The CDR3 DNA reads TGTGCCATAAAGGGACAGGGGGTTGGGTTAAAGTACGAGCAGTACTTC. Amino acid sequence: CAIKGQGVGLKYEQYF.

The chain uses TRBV29-1 and TRBJ2-3; D possibly corresponds to TRBD2 (6 bases). The V gene lost 4 bases and the J gene lost 0 bases, with 11 bases spanning the gap. Germline CDR1 is SQVTM and CDR2 is ANQGSEA. This CDR3 region has 14 residues. CDR3 nucleotide sequence: TGCAGCGTTGCGGGAAGCGGGAGCACAGATACGCAGTATTTT. Translation: CSVAGSGSTDTQYF.

This clonotype occurred a few times. The genes are TRBV29-1 and TRBJ1-1, with D unresolved. Germline CDR1 and CDR2: SQVTM and ANQGSEA. CDR3 length: 13 amino acids. Between the trimmed V and J ends, which lost 4 bases and 0 bases, there was a span of 9 bases. The CDR3: CSVAGSVNTEAFF. Here the CDR3 DNA reads TGCAGCGTTGCAGGTTCCGTGAACACTGAAGCTTTCTTT.

This chain uses TRBV10-1 with TRBJ2-1, with TRBD2 matching over 13 bases. This CDR3 has 15 amino acids. Germline V CDR1 and CDR2: WNHNN, SYGVQD (reference sequence). With V trimmed by 4 bases and J by 10 bases, 7 bases remained unmatched. CDR3 DNA: TGCGCCAGCAGTGCGACTAGCGGGGGGTCCCGGGAGCAGTTCTTC. Translating it yields CASSATSGGSREQFF.

The CDR3 coding sequence is TGTGCCAGCAGCTTTGGACACGGTACTGAAGCTTTCTTT. Protein: CASSFGHGTEAFF. The rearrangement joins TRBV7-3 to TRBJ1-1, with a tentative D call TRBD1 (5 bases). This CDR3 comprises 13 residues. V lost 3 bases and J lost 5, with 10 bases in between. Germline-derived CDR1 and CDR2 are SGHTA and FQGTGA.

This clonotype was counted a single time. V is TRBV10-3 and J is TRBJ2-1; maybe TRBD2 (5 bases). The CDR3 has 14 residues. The V and J ends lost 10 bases and 0 bases respectively, with 13 bases between them. Germline lookup yields CDR1 ENHRY and CDR2 SYGVKD. This CDR3 reads CATERGSSYNEQFF. The CDR3 coding sequence is TGTGCCACCGAGCGAGGGAGCTCCTACAATGAGCAGTTCTTC.

The rearrangement joins TRBV5-1 to TRBJ2-2; 9 nucleotides match TRBD2. The trim removed 4 bases at V and 8 bases at J, leaving 9 bases unmatched. Per germline, CDR1 SGHRS and CDR2 YFSETQ. CDR3 length: 15 residues. The CDR3 region is CASSVLSGSEGELFF. CDR3 nucleotide sequence: TGCGCCAGCAGCGTACTTAGCGGGAGTGAAGGGGAGCTGTTTTTT.

The table lists this clonotype with a few counts. The chain is built from TRBV5-1 and TRBJ2-1, with D maybe TRBD2 (5 bases). V shed 1 base and J shed 0 bases, with 5 bases lying between them. Per germline, CDR1 SGHRS and CDR2 YFSETQ. The CDR3 covers 14 residues. The DNA of the CDR3 is TGCGCCAGCAGCTTGACTAGCTCCTACAATGAGCAGTTCTTC. It codes for CASSLTSSYNEQFF.